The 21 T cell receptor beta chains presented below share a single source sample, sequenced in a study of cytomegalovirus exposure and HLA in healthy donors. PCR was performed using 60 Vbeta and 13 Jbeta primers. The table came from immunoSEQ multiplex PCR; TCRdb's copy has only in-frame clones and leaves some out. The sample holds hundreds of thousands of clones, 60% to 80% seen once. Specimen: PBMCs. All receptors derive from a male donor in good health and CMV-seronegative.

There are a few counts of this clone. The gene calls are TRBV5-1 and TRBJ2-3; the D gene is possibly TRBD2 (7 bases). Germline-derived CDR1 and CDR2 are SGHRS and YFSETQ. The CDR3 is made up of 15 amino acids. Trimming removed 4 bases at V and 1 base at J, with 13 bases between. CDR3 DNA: TGCGCCAGCAGCCCCTCGGGGGGCGGCACAGATACGCAGTATTTT. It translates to CASSPSGGGTDTQYF.

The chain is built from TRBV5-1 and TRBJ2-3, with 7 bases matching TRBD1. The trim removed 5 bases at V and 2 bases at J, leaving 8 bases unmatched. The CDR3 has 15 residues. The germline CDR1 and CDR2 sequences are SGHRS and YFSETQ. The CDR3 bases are TGCGCCAGCAGTAAGGGGGCAAGGGACACAGATACGCAGTATTTT. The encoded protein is CASSKGARDTDTQYF.

Here the CDR3 DNA reads TGTGCCAGCAGCTCGGGATTCTCTGGAAACACCATATATTTT. It translates to CASSSGFSGNTIYF. The genes are TRBV7-6 and TRBJ1-3; unclear D gene. The CDR3 extends over 14 amino acids. The germline V and J ends were trimmed by 4 bases and 0 bases, with 7 bases remaining between them. CDR1 SGHVS and CDR2 FNYEAQ come from the germline V gene.

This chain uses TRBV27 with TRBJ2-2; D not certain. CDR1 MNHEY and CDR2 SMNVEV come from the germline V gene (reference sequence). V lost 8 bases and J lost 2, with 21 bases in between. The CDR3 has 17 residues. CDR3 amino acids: CASGATAKFLNTGELFF. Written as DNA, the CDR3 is TGTGCCAGCGGTGCTACCGCCAAATTTTTAAACACCGGGGAGCTGTTTTTT.

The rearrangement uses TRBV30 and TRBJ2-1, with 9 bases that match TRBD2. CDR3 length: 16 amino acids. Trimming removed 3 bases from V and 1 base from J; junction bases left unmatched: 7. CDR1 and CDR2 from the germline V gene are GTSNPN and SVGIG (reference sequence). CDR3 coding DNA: TGTGCCTGGAGCTCCAGTCTAGCGGGGTCCTACAATGAGCAGTTCTTC. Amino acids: CAWSSSLAGSYNEQFF.

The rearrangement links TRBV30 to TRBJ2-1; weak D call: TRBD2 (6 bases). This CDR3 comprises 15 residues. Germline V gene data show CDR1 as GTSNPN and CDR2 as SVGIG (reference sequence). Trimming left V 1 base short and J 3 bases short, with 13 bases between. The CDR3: CAWSAPETSYNEQFF. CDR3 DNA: TGTGCCTGGAGTGCCCCTGAGACTAGCTACAATGAGCAGTTCTTC. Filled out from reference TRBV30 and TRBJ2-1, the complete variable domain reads SQTIHQWPATLVQPVGSPLSLECTVEGTSNPNLYWYRQAAGRGLQLLFYSVGIGQISSEVPQNLSASRPQDRQFILSSKKLLLSDSGFYLCAWSAPETSYNEQFFGPGTRLTVL.

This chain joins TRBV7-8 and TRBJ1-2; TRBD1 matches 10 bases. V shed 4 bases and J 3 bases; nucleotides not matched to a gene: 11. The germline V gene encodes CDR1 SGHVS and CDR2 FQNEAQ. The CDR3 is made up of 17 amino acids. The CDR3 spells CASSSYRDRGLDYGYTF. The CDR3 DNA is TGTGCCAGCAGCTCCTACCGGGACAGGGGATTGGACTATGGCTACACCTTC.

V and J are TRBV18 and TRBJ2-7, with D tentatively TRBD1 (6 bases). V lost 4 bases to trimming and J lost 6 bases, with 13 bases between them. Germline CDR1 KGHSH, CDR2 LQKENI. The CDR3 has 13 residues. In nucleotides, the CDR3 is TGTGCCAGCTCACTATCACAGGGCCCCGAGCAGTACTTC. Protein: CASSLSQGPEQYF. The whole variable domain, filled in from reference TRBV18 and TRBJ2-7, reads NAGVMQNPRHLVRRRGQEARLRCSPMKGHSHVYWYRQLPEEGLKFMVYLQKENIIDESGMPKERFSAEFPKEGPSILRIQQVVRGDSAAYFCASSLSQGPEQYFGPGTRLTVT.

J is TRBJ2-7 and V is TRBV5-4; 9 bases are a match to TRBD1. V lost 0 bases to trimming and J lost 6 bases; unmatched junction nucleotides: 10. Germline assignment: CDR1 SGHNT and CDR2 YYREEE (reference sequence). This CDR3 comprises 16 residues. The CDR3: CASSLDGGTGYPEQYF. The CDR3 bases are TGTGCCAGCAGCTTGGATGGGGGGACAGGGTACCCCGAGCAGTACTTC.

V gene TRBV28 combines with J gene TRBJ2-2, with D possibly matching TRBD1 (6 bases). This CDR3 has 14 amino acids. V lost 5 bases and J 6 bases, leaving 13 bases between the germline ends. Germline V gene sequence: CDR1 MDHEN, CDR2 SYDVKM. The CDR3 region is CASSLQGSPGELFF. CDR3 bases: TGTGCCAGCAGTCTACAGGGATCACCCGGGGAGCTGTTTTTT.

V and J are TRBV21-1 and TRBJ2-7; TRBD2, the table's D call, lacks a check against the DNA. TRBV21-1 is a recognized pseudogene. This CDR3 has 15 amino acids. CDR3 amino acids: CASSGPGSYLGEQYF. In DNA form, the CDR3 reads TGTGCCAGCAGCGGGCCGGGATCCTACTTGGGGGAGCAGTACTTC.

CDR3 region: CASFPGDRVNYGYTF. CDR3 nucleotides: TGTGCCAGCTTCCCGGGGGACAGGGTCAACTATGGCTACACCTTC. The chain has TRBV5-6 and TRBJ1-2, with 9 bases lining up with TRBD1. V lost 7 bases and J lost 2; bases outside the gene matches: 9. Per the germline V gene, CDR1 is SGHDT and CDR2 is YYEEEE. This CDR3 has 15 residues. Full variable domain (missing parts from reference TRBV5-6 and TRBJ1-2): DAGVTQSPTHLIKTRGQQVTLRCSPKSGHDTVSWYQQALGQGPQFIFQYYEEEERQRGNFPDRFSGHQFPNYSSELNVNALLLGDSALYLCASFPGDRVNYGYTFGSGTRLTVV.

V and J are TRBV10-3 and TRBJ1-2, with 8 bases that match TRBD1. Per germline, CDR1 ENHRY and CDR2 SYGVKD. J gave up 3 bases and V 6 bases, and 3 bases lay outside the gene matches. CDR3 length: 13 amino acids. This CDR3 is CAISMDRDYGYTF. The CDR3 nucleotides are TGTGCCATCAGCATGGACAGGGACTATGGCTACACCTTC.

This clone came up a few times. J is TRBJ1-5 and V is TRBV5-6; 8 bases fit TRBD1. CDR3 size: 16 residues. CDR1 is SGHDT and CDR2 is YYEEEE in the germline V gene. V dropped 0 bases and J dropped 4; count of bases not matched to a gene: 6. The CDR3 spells CASSLGQGNANQPQHF. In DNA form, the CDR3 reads TGTGCCAGCAGCTTGGGACAGGGGAACGCTAATCAGCCCCAGCATTTT.

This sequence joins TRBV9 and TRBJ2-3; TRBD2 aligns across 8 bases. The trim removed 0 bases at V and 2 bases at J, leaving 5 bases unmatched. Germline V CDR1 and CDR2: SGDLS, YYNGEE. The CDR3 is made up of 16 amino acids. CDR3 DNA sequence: TGTGCCAGCAGCGTAGCGGGAGGGGAGCTCACAGATACGCAGTATTTT. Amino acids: CASSVAGGELTDTQYF.

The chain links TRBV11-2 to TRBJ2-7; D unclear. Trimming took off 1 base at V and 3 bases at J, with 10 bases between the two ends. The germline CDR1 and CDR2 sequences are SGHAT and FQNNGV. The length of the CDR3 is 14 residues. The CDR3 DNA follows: TGTGCCAGCAGCTTAGGATTTGCAGGCTACGAGCAGTACTTC. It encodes CASSLGFAGYEQYF.

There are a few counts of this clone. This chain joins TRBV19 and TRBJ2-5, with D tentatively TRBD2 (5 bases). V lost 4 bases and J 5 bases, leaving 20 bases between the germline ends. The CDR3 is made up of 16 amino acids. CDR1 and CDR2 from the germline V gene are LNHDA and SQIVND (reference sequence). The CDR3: CASSRKGLAYSETQYF. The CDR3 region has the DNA TGTGCCAGTAGTAGGAAAGGGCTAGCTTATTCCGAGACCCAGTACTTC.

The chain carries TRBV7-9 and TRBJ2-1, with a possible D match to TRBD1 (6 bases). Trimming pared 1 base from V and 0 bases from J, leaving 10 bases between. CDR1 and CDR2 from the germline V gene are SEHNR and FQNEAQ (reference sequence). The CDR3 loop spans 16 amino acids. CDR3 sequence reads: CASSLVQGTSYNEQFF. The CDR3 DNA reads TGTGCCAGCAGCTTAGTTCAGGGGACCTCCTACAATGAGCAGTTCTTC.

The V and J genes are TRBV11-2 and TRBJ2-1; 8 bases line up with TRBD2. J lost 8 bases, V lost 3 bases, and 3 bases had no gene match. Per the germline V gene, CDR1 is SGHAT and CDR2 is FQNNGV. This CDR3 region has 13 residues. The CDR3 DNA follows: TGTGCCAGCAGCTTCGGACTAGCTTATGAGCAGTTCTTC. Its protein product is CASSFGLAYEQFF.

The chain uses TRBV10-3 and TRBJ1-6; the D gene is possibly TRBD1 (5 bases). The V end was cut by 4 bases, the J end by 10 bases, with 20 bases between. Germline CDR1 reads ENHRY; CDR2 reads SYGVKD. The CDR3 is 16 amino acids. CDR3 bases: TGTGCCATCAGTGGGGCGAAACAGGATTCAGGCTCACCCCTCCACTTT. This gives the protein CAISGAKQDSGSPLHF.

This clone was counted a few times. The CDR3: CASSFSSGYEQYF. CDR3 nucleotide sequence: TGTGCCAGTAGCTTCTCTAGCGGCTACGAGCAGTACTTC. The chain is built from TRBV19 and TRBJ2-7; the match to TRBD2 covers 7 bases. The CDR3 consists of 13 residues. V trimming: 6 bases; J trimming: 3 bases; junction bases outside the gene matches: 5. The V gene's germline CDR1 is LNHDA and CDR2 SQIVND (reference sequence). Combining the CDR3 with reference TRBV19 and TRBJ2-7 gives the whole variable domain DGGITQSPKYLFRKEGQNVTLSCEQNLNHDAMYWYRQDPGQGLRLIYYSQIVNDFQKGDIAEGYSVSREKKESFPLTVTSAQKNPTAFYLCASSFSSGYEQYFGPGTRLTVT.